The source of this TCR beta chain is a study of cytomegalovirus exposure and HLA in healthy donors (dated by TCRdb to the late 2010s). Background on the whole study: In an earlier analysis of about 560 of the donors, approximately 300 Gb of sequence data and roughly 100 million unique TCR beta sequences from 180 million or so T cells were reported. Because of strong linkage in the cohort, a handful of DR-DQ haplotypes were treated as single units for association and clustering. High-throughput TCR immunosequencing, statistical association of individual TCRs with disease status, and machine learning were combined to predict cytomegalovirus infection status. Rather than using new phenotypic data, the later analysis identified candidate immune exposures from TCR beta sequences and from how often those sequences occurred across donors. All discovery cohort repertoires had been generated on a single sequencing platform. Besides the first cohort of 666 subjects, a separate validation cohort made up of roughly 120 different subjects was used. HLA typing included class I and class II loci at four-digit resolution. A later genetic analysis used genome-wide SNP genotypes for about 60% of the roughly 670 donors, treating that subset as a discovery cohort. The study profiled the T cell repertoires of hundreds of subjects by immunosequencing and related them to cytomegalovirus serostatus. The study was designed to test whether signatures of past pathogen exposure could be identified by cataloging public T cell receptors. An earlier analysis of several hundred of the donors applied high-throughput TCR beta sequencing to assess whether each TCR beta V gene segment acted as functional or pseudogenic. Donor age, sex, ethnicity and CMV serostatus were collected together with the repertoire data. Among around 400 genotyped donors of the cohort, an average of about 240,000 unique TCR beta nucleotide sequences was sequenced per donor, of which approximately 19% were non-productive. Of the approximately 400 genotyped donors, roughly 85% fell in the genetic ancestry cluster associated with self-reported Caucasian donors. Typing coverage differed by locus: A, B, C, DRB1 and DQB1 were typed in about 629-630 donors, DQA1 in 500 to 550, DPA1 in approximately 600, and DPB1 in roughly 450. In a later analysis, previously published TCR beta repertoires from 600 to 850 donors were re-analyzed and high-resolution HLA genotyping was added so that TCR occurrence patterns could be studied. About 280 gigabases of sequencing data and tens of millions of unique TCR sequences made up an early release that covered roughly 670 HLA-typed donors. Beyond this particular receptor, the publication reports: According to the authors, the approach could potentially be generalized to other disease states and immunological phenotypes. An earlier analysis of approximately 500 of the donors showed that most TCR beta V segments appeared in productive rearrangements either about 90% or about 30% of the time, which broadly matched IMGT annotations. The sequencing pipeline was judged likely to have produced a cluster of highly shared sequence variants as a technical artifact. Most TCR sequences were observed very rarely across donors, whereas some public TCRs were present in many individuals. The cohort was sequenced for TCR beta chains only, and without alpha or paired-chain data the features that could be detected were limited. A further reported finding was that TCR beta sequences accurately predicted the HLA-A and HLA-B alleles for most subjects in the first cohort. HLA typing was unavailable for some donors at each locus, so association tests used only the typed subset. A later genetic analysis reported fewer N-insertions in productive TCRs among donors in an Asian-associated ancestry cluster than the roughly 670-donor mean. In a later analysis, most CMV-associated TCR beta chains were found to appear HLA-restricted, with HLA associations seemingly driven largely by CMV exposure. Presence/absence analyses assumed roughly uniform sequencing depth across donors, an assumption that may not hold. In a later analysis, the rate of TCR association differed among HLA loci, with DRB1 alleles having the most associated TCRs and HLA-C alleles having the fewest. Correlated functional status among segregating V segments might be attributable to linkage disequilibrium, but an unknown experimental factor could not be ruled out. An association between a missense DCLRE1C variant and V-gene and J-gene trimming of TCR beta chains was found in a later genetic analysis and replicated in an independent cohort. The classifier was reported to diagnose cytomegalovirus status with high specificity and sensitivity in both the original cohort and the validation cohort. In the study, about 150 TCR beta chains were listed as associated with cytomegalovirus. Assigning TCR associations to individual alleles was difficult when HLA alleles, especially DR and DQ, strongly co-occurred. The earlier analysis of approximately 560 of the donors excluded some 15 rarely observed V segments, including chromosome 9 orphons, because counts were too low. In a later analysis, HLA-associated TCR beta chains showed more clonal expansion and lower generation probabilities than non-associated chains that were equally common. The only immune exposure information available for the cohort was CMV serostatus. In a later analysis, several top co-occurrence clusters were reported to appear linked to parvovirus B19, influenza, CMV and Epstein-Barr virus. In vitro tests confirmed that a few of the cytomegalovirus-associated TCR beta chains recognize cytomegalovirus antigens. In a later analysis, around 17,000 TCR beta sequences were associated with specific HLA alleles at a false discovery rate of 0.05. The 87-base-pair reads could not distinguish some IMGT-functional V segments, including TRBV6-2 and TRBV6-3, so those segments were excluded.

In total, about 650 healthy bone marrow donors made up the cohort. At the time of sampling, all cohort members were nominally healthy, though unrecorded immune exposures were likely present. The donor was CMV seronegative and was included in the group of around 320 seronegative cohort members. Each donor provided a peripheral blood sample, and peripheral blood mononuclear cells were used for TCR beta sequencing. Genomic DNA was extracted from the blood cell samples with the Qiagen DNeasy Blood Extraction Kit. Library generation was performed with the immunoSEQ multiplex PCR assay. For the multiplex PCR, a mixture combining 60 forward primers for TCR Vbeta segments and 13 reverse primers for TCR Jbeta segments was used. Amplification of the CDR3 region of rearranged TCR beta genes was performed with a multiplex PCR assay on genomic DNA. The amplified TCR beta libraries were sequenced on the Illumina HiSeq System as 87-base-pair reads. Processing in the source paper ran as follows. A later analysis counted around 72 million unique TCR beta chains across the 650 to 700 repertoires, and 10 million to 11 million of these chains were shared by at least two donors. Raw reads were error-corrected and collapsed into unique sequences by a nearest-neighbor algorithm in which closely related sequences were merged to remove PCR and sequencing errors. V, D and J gene segments were assigned by aligning CDR3 sequences to IMGT reference sequences. For a sequence to be retained, a match of at least six nucleotides to both a V gene segment and a J gene segment was required. A rearrangement was called productive if the CDR3 had no stop codons and remained in frame with V and J, and every other rearrangement was called non-productive. Following IMGT convention, CDR3 was defined as the stretch from the second conserved V-encoded cysteine to the conserved J-encoded phenylalanine. The earlier analysis of roughly 590 of the donors excluded sequences that lacked an unambiguous match to a single V gene segment. An earlier analysis of 587 of the donors called V segments functional above 56.7% productive rearrangements and segregating when the between-donor standard deviation exceeded 5%. A statistical classification framework was built to diagnose cytomegalovirus status from the catalog of TCR beta chain sequences. In a later analysis, TCR nucleotide sequences were compared against IMGT/GENE-DB human TR gene sequences so that V and J genes could be assigned. Using the TCRdist pipeline, a later analysis assigned CDR3 sequences along with most-parsimonious VDJ recombination scenarios. A later analysis defined each TCR beta chain by its CDR3 amino acid sequence plus V-gene family, and excluded reads lacking a unique V-gene family. To address suspected cross-contamination and a sequencing artifact, a later analysis removed 592 highly shared, low-generation-probability nucleotide sequences. In a later analysis, a clonal expansion index for each public chain was calculated from normalized within-repertoire ranks of inferred template counts. In a later analysis, generation probabilities were computed using a VDJ recombination model fitted to out-of-frame rearrangements, and the results were checked against IGoR. In a later analysis, hypergeometric tests were used to score TCR-TCR, TCR-HLA and TCR-CMV co-occurrence, with a repertoire-size bias correction applied to TCR pairs. To estimate false discovery rates, a later analysis permuted the HLA or CMV assignments 20 times. In a later analysis, co-occurring TCRs were grouped using DBSCAN, with TCRdist sequence similarity added in when clustering inside HLA-allele-positive subsets. For co-occurrence clustering, repertoires with fewer than 30,000 or more than 120,000 public chains were excluded, along with four to six repertoires with anomalous nucleotide sharing. Imported from immuneACCESS, the table was reduced by TCRdb to in-frame sequences with V and J called. These copies leave out some clones; in studies compared against another copy, an unresolved V gene accounts for under half, and the cause of the remainder is not known. V and J calls and clone size come straight from that table; D and trimming were deduced from the DNA. This sample is represented by about 200,000 clones; about four fifths of them were singletons. The ten largest clonotypes hold around 3% of the sample.

V is trimmed back by 2 bases and J by 4 bases, and the junction contains 3 bases that no gene match accounts for. The germline V gene gives CDR1 as MNHEY and CDR2 as SVGAGI. The CDR3, cysteine through phenylalanine, is 14 amino acids long. The kept DNA is CDR3 alone, 42 bases in frame from the first base. With respect to this clone: The antigen it recognizes is unknown. No base quality values were provided; no much bigger clone lies one nucleotide off.

The sample consisted of PBMCs. This receptor chain uses TRBV6-5 and TRBJ2-3, and TRBD1 matches 7 of the central bases. The receptor comes from a man aged 25 to 45 in good health and CMV-seronegative. The nucleotide sequence reads as follows: TGTGCCAGCAGTTACGCAGGGGGTTCAGATACGCAGTATTTT. The translation is CASSYAGGSDTQYF.